Below are 18 T cell receptor beta chains sequenced from a single sample in a study of T cells in Graves' hyperthyroidism and ophthalmopathy. Researchers took RNA transcripts and amplified the TCR beta CDR3 regions from them. The HTBI primer set served for first-round RT-PCR of the TCR CDR3. In TCRdb, the multiplex PCR reads were re-called with MiXCR into one record per CDR3 protein. The data hold roughly 570,000 distinct CDR3 sequences, with about a sixth observed a single time. Specimen: blood. The receptors here all came from a woman aged 25 to 39 with Graves' hyperthyroidism.

This clonotype was counted a few times. The chain is built from TRBV15 and TRBJ1-1; weak D call: TRBD1 (5 bases). V was trimmed by 0 bases and J by 0 bases, leaving 17 bases between them. This CDR3 region has 18 residues. Germline V gene data show CDR1 as LNHNV and CDR2 as YYDKDF (reference sequence). The CDR3 coding sequence is TGTGCCACCAGCAGAGATCAGGGAGGAGTCGGGATGAACACTGAAGCTTTCTTT. Its translation: CATSRDQGGVGMNTEAFF.

This clonotype was recorded only once. This may be a read error: a much more frequent sequence differs by one nucleotide. The chain is built from TRBV5-1 and TRBJ2-1; TRBD2 matches at 8 bases. CDR3 size: 17 residues. Germline V gene sequence: CDR1 SGHRS, CDR2 YFSETQ. The CDR3 here is CASGLDFVAGKYNEQFF. CDR3 nucleotide sequence: TGCGCCAGCGGCTTGGATTTTGTAGCGGGGAAATACAATGAGCAGTTCTTC.

The J gene is TRBJ2-3, the V gene TRBV3-1; 9 nucleotides line up with TRBD2. The germline CDR1 and CDR2 sequences are LGHDT and YNNKEL (reference sequence). CDR3 length: 15 amino acids. The V segment lost 3 bases and the J segment 4 bases; nucleotides outside the gene matches: 5. CDR3: CASSHSASGADTQYF. The CDR3 DNA sequence: TGTGCCAGCAGCCATTCGGCTAGCGGGGCAGATACGCAGTATTTT.

The V and J genes are TRBV13 and TRBJ2-3; D gene ambiguous. CDR3 length equals 16 residues. V lost 7 bases, J lost 6 bases, and 23 bases lay in between. CDR1 and CDR2 from the germline V gene are PRHDT and FYEKMQ (reference sequence). The CDR3 sequence is CASTSRLDRSRDTQYF. CDR3 in DNA: TGTGCCAGCACCTCGAGGCTGGATCGGAGCAGGGATACGCAGTATTTT.

The sample holds a few counts of this clonotype. This sequence joins TRBV7-6 and TRBJ1-2; D gene ambiguous. Looked up from germline, CDR1 is SGHVS and CDR2 is FNYEAQ. The ends were cut back, 1 base at V and 8 bases at J, with 11 bases in the middle. The CDR3 extends over 13 amino acids. The chain's CDR3 is CASSLGHGGGYTF. The CDR3 nucleotides read TGTGCCAGCAGCTTAGGCCATGGAGGGGGCTACACCTTC.

The chain employs TRBV7-2 and TRBJ1-6; weak D call: TRBD1 (6 bases). Trimming shortened V by 2 bases and J by 7 bases, and 12 bases separated the two germline ends. This CDR3 contains 15 residues. Germline V gene sequence: CDR1 SGHTA, CDR2 FQGNSA. CDR3 bases: TGTGCCAGCAGCTTACAAGGGGGACCAAATTCACCCCTCCACTTT. It translates to CASSLQGGPNSPLHF.

The chain couples TRBV12-3 or TRBV12-4 to TRBJ2-5; D is unclear. With 0 bases removed from V and 1 base from J, the gap between germline ends came to 6 bases. This CDR3 is 14 amino acids long. CDR3 residues: CASSLAPGQETQYF. CDR3 in DNA: TGTGCCAGCAGTTTAGCCCCGGGCCAAGAGACCCAGTACTTC.

This clonotype came up many times. The J gene is TRBJ2-7, the V gene TRBV7-9; 8 positions agree with TRBD2. V lost 6 bases, J lost 0 bases, and 16 bases stayed unmatched. The CDR3 spans 18 residues. The V gene's germline CDR1 is SEHNR and CDR2 FQNEAQ (reference sequence). In DNA, the CDR3 is TGTGCCAGCAGTCTGTATGGAGGACTAGCTTTGAGCTCCTACGAGCAGTACTTC. Translated, it gives CASSLYGGLALSSYEQYF.

Many counts were recorded for this clonotype. The V and J genes are TRBV20-1 and TRBJ2-7; D possibly corresponds to TRBD2 (6 bases). The germline V and J ends were trimmed by 8 bases and 5 bases, with 13 bases remaining between them. This CDR3 region has 11 residues. Per the germline V gene, CDR1 is DFQATT and CDR2 is SNEGSKA (reference sequence). For the CDR3, the DNA is TGCAGTTCGGCTAGCGCCCACGAGCAGTACTTC. Translation gives CSSASAHEQYF.

This clonotype was found a few times. The V call is TRBV19, the J call TRBJ2-3, with D perhaps matching TRBD2 (6 bases). CDR1 and CDR2 (germline): LNHDA, SQIVND (reference sequence). This CDR3 region has 15 residues. Trimming stripped 5 bases from V and 3 bases from J, with 15 bases between. CDR3 DNA sequence: TGTGCCAGTAGTGTTGGAGGGCAGCTAACAGATACGCAGTATTTT. Amino acid sequence: CASSVGGQLTDTQYF.

The chain combines TRBV10-3 with TRBJ2-7; 8 positions agree with TRBD1. CDR1 and CDR2 from the germline V gene are ENHRY and SYGVKD. Germline trimming cut 6 bases from V and 3 bases from J; bases unmatched to any gene: 7. The CDR3 is made up of 14 amino acids. The DNA for the CDR3 is TGTGCCATCAGCGGACAGGGATCAATCTACGAGCAGTACTTC. Encoded protein: CAISGQGSIYEQYF.

In this sample, this clonotype turned up many times. This chain uses TRBV4-1 with TRBJ2-7, with 9 nucleotides matching TRBD2. CDR3 size: 15 residues. J gave up 1 base and V 4 bases, and 5 bases lay outside the gene matches. Germline CDR1 MGHRA, CDR2 YSYEKL. The DNA of the CDR3 is TGCGCCAGCAGCCCAATAGCGGGAGCTTCCTACGAGCAGTACTTC. It encodes CASSPIAGASYEQYF.

Ten or more counts support this clonotype. The chain carries TRBV7-3 and TRBJ1-1, with 7 nucleotides matching TRBD1. The V and J ends lost 2 bases and 6 bases, in that order; junction bases with no gene match: 9. Per germline, CDR1 SGHTA and CDR2 FQGTGA. The CDR3 runs to 15 residues. This chain's CDR3 is CASSLLARGFSEAFF. In DNA form, the CDR3 reads TGTGCCAGCAGCTTATTGGCCAGGGGGTTCTCTGAAGCTTTCTTT.

The chain employs TRBV6-1 and TRBJ2-3; unclear D gene. The CDR3 sequence is 12 residues long. The V and J ends lost 7 bases and 5 bases respectively, with 10 bases between them. Germline-derived CDR1 and CDR2 are MNHNS and SASEGT. The CDR3 nucleotides are TGTGCCAGCAACCGAGATAAAGATACGCAGTATTTT. It yields the protein CASNRDKDTQYF.

This clonotype was seen only a few times. The conserved phenylalanine or tryptophan is not found at the CDR3 terminus, so this likely reflects a read error. The rearrangement joins TRBV7-9 to TRBJ2-1; 8 bases are shared with TRBD2. The V gene end was trimmed by 5 bases and the J gene end by 0 bases; junction bases not matched to a gene: 6. This CDR3 is 16 amino acids long. CDR1 SEHNR and CDR2 FQNEAQ come from the germline V gene (reference sequence). The DNA for the CDR3 is TGTGCCAGCAGCGCGACTAGCGCTAGCTCCTACAATGAGCAGTTCCTC. It specifies CASSATSASSYNEQFL.

The table lists this clonotype with many counts. This chain links TRBV27 with TRBJ2-5; TRBD1 agrees at 7 bases. CDR1 is MNHEY and CDR2 is SMNVEV in the germline V gene (reference sequence). V lost 6 bases, J lost 5 bases, and 6 bases stayed unmatched. CDR3 size: 13 residues. The CDR3 here is CASRTNRGETQYF. Written as DNA, the CDR3 is TGTGCCAGCAGGACGAACAGGGGCGAGACCCAGTACTTC.

Regarding this clonotype: Given a much more abundant clone one base away, this may be a read error. V is TRBV30 and J is TRBJ2-1; 7 bases fit TRBD2. The J call could be wrong; TRBJ2-7 is a better fit for the DNA end. CDR3 length: 14 residues. Germline V gene data show CDR1 as GTSNPN and CDR2 as SVGIG (reference sequence). CDR3 sequence reads: CAWSYSETSNEQYF. The CDR3 region has the DNA TGTGCCTGGAGTTACTCCGAGACTAGCAATGAGCAGTACTTC.

The table lists this clonotype with many counts. The V call is TRBV27, the J call TRBJ2-3; either TRBD1 or TRBD2 may fit D (5 bases each). There are 18 residues in the CDR3. Trimming stripped 6 bases from V and 6 bases from J, with 28 bases between. CDR1 is MNHEY and CDR2 is SMNVEV in the germline V gene (reference sequence). The CDR3 sequence is CASSPAGVFSRWGDTQYF. The CDR3 DNA follows: TGTGCCAGCAGCCCCGCCGGGGTGTTCTCCAGGTGGGGGGATACGCAGTATTTT.